A selection of T cell receptor beta chains follows, all from one sample in a study of identical twins. Each CDR3 protein is one row after TCRdb ran MiXCR on the 5' RACE reads. The table shows 700,000 or so distinct CDR3 sequences, with 20% to 25% occurring only once. These same records also appear under a second study, on T cells expressing NK-cell markers.

Sequences were obtained from PBMCs. These receptors came from a woman in her late teens or twenties in good health. Each CDR3 is given with its conserved first and last residue. D genes are given only for firm matches. Size is omitted from some rows. Given values are once, few, many or a class for expanded clones.

size	D	V	J	CDR3	DNA
few	TRBD2	TRBV9	TRBJ2-2	CASTAGVGTGELFF	TGTGCCAGCACCGCGGGGGTGGGGACCGGGGAGCTGTTTTTT
few	NA	TRBV7-2	TRBJ1-1	CASSPGHRAFF	TGTGCCAGCAGCCCGGGACACCGAGCTTTCTTT
NA	TRBD2	TRBV27	TRBJ2-1	CASSSIGTTYNEQFF	TGTGCCAGCAGTTCAATCGGGACTACCTACAATGAGCAGTTCTTC
NA	NA	TRBV5-6	TRBJ2-5	CASSRTIQETQYF	TGTGCCAGCAGCCGGACCATCCAAGAGACCCAGTACTTC
NA	NA	TRBV9	TRBJ1-6	CASSAGLASPLHF	TGTGCCAGCAGTGCCGGTCTTGCTTCACCCCTCCACTTT
NA	NA	TRBV20-1	TRBJ2-2	CSARETFSKNTGELFF	TGCAGTGCTAGAGAGACGTTTAGCAAGAACACCGGGGAGCTGTTTTTT
NA	NA	TRBV20-1	TRBJ2-3	CSARDLMRTDTQYF	TGCAGTGCTAGGGACTTGATGAGGACAGATACGCAGTATTTT
NA	TRBD1	TRBV4-3	TRBJ1-5	CASSQEWDRVQPQHF	TGCGCCAGCAGCCAGGAATGGGACAGGGTACAGCCCCAGCATTTT
NA	NA	TRBV20-1	TRBJ1-6	CSASQPSGTLNSPLHF	TGCAGTGCTAGTCAGCCCTCAGGGACCCTAAATTCACCCCTCCACTTT
NA	NA	TRBV5-1	TRBJ1-2	CASSLGRTGYTF	TGCGCCAGCAGCTTGGGCCGAACTGGCTACACCTTC
NA	NA	TRBV15	TRBJ2-7	CATSRDYIEYEQYF	TGTGCCACCAGCAGAGATTACATAGAGTACGAGCAGTACTTC
NA	NA	TRBV12-3/TRBV12-4	TRBJ2-7	CASSFRPVTASGEQYF	TGTGCCAGCAGTTTTCGCCCTGTTACAGCTTCTGGCGAGCAGTACTTC
NA	NA	TRBV12-3/TRBV12-4	TRBJ2-7	CASSLALAYYEQYF	TGTGCCAGCAGTTTAGCGTTGGCTTACTACGAGCAGTACTTC
few	NA	TRBV9	TRBJ2-2	CASSAPTSTGELFF	TGTGCCAGCAGCGCACCTACGAGTACCGGGGAGCTGTTTTTT
many	TRBD1	TRBV6-1	TRBJ2-1	CASSVGQGVYNEQFF	TGTGCCAGCAGTGTGGGACAGGGAGTATACAATGAGCAGTTCTTC
many	NA	TRBV7-9	TRBJ2-4	CASSPRELGGNIQYF	TGTGCCAGCAGCCCTCGGGAACTGGGAGGAAACATTCAGTACTTC
NA	NA	TRBV5-1	TRBJ2-3	CASSPHAILLTATDTQYF	TGCGCCAGCAGCCCGCATGCGATCCTACTAACAGCCACAGATACGCAGTATTTT
NA	NA	TRBV20-1	TRBJ2-7	CSARDQVGYEQYF	TGCAGTGCTAGAGACCAGGTTGGCTACGAGCAGTACTTC
NA	NA	TRBV12-3/TRBV12-4	TRBJ1-2	CASSLAQSSNYGYTF	TGTGCCAGCAGTTTAGCGCAGTCCTCGAACTATGGCTACACCTTC
NA	TRBD2	TRBV12-3/TRBV12-4	TRBJ2-1	CTSRLAGGTNEQFF	TGTACCAGCAGACTAGCGGGAGGTACCAATGAGCAGTTCTTC
NA	NA	TRBV19	TRBJ2-1	CASSISDGGNEQFF	TGTGCCAGTAGTATCTCCGACGGCGGAAATGAGCAGTTCTTC
few	NA	TRBV29-1	TRBJ1-2	CSASTRAGDLYGYTF	TGCAGCGCTAGCACCCGCGCAGGCGATTTGTATGGCTACACCTTC
NA	NA	TRBV9	TRBJ2-6	CASSVVGGFGANVLTF	TGTGCCAGCAGCGTAGTTGGGGGATTTGGGGCCAACGTCCTGACTTTC
NA	NA	TRBV15	TRBJ2-2	CATSRDRGLTGELFF	TGTGCCACCAGCAGAGATCGGGGACTCACCGGGGAGCTGTTTTTT
NA	NA	TRBV9	TRBJ2-2	CASSVDVGELFF	TGTGCCAGCAGCGTAGATGTCGGGGAGCTGTTTTTT
NA	NA	TRBV9	TRBJ2-3	CASSGRDRGSTDTQYF	TGTGCCAGCAGCGGCAGGGACCGAGGCAGTACAGATACGCAGTATTTT
NA	TRBD2	TRBV5-1	TRBJ2-1	CASSSFGRDNEQFF	TGCGCCAGCAGCTCCTTTGGGAGGGACAATGAGCAGTTCTTC
NA	NA	TRBV15	TRBJ2-6	CATSRVLAGANVLTF	TGTGCCACCAGCAGAGTCCTGGCTGGGGCCAACGTCCTGACTTTC
NA	TRBD2	TRBV18	TRBJ2-7	CASSPATSGGAYEQYF	TGTGCCAGCTCACCTGCAACTAGCGGGGGTGCCTACGAGCAGTACTTC